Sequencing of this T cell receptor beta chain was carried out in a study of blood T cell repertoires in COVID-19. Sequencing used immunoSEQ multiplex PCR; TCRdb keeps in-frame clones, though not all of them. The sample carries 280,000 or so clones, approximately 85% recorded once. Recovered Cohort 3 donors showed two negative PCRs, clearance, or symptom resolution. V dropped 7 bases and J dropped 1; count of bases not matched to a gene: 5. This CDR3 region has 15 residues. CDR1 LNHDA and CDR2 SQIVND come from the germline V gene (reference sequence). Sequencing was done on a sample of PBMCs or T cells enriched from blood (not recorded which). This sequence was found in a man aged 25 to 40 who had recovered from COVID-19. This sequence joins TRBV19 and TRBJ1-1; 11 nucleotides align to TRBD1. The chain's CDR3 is CASMRDRGRNTEAFF. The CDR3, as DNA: TGTGCCAGTATGCGGGACAGGGGGAGGAACACTGAAGCTTTCTTT.